These 21 T cell receptor beta chains originate from one sample sequenced in a study of T cell responses to AZD1222 COVID-19 vaccine (dated by TCRdb to about 2021). The sample's time point label, decoded: about 28 days (+/-7) after the second vaccine dose. Receptors were amplified or captured by the immunoSEQ multiplex PCR assay. TCRdb re-hosts the immuneACCESS table, in-frame sequences only. Its copies lack some clones; in the studies checked, an unresolved V gene accounts for under half of them, and the cause for the rest is not known. Within this sample are roughly 45,000 clones, with approximately 80% of them counted one time only. The ten largest clones add up to roughly 18% of the sample. Source: peripheral blood, taken 28 days after the second AZD1222 dose. These receptors all stem from an adult who received the AZD1222 COVID-19 vaccine.

Only one count was recorded for this clone. The gene calls are TRBV3-1 (or the pseudogene TRBV3-2) and TRBJ1-5, with D tentatively TRBD1 (5 bases). Deletions cut 0 bases from V and 1 base from J, with 13 bases between. Germline V gene data show CDR1 as LGHDT and CDR2 as YNNKEL (reference sequence). The CDR3 loop spans 17 amino acids. Here the CDR3 reads CASSQDPPGWSNQPQHF. CDR3 sequence (DNA): TGTGCCAGCAGCCAAGATCCCCCAGGGTGGAGCAATCAGCCCCAGCATTTT.

The genes are TRBV7-9 and TRBJ2-3; TRBD2 is a possible D gene (5 bases). V lost 1 base, J lost 4 bases, and 15 bases lay in between. Germline-derived CDR1 and CDR2 are SEHNR and FQNEAQ (reference sequence). The CDR3 consists of 16 residues. The CDR3 is CASSLEGGPSADTQYF. CDR3 coding DNA: TGTGCCAGCAGCTTAGAGGGCGGGCCAAGCGCAGATACGCAGTATTTT.

This sequence joins TRBV6-2 or TRBV6-3 and TRBJ1-6, with 11 bases that match TRBD1. The CDR3 is 14 amino acids. The junction had 4 bases not matched to a gene; V was cut back by 4 bases and J by 11 bases. The germline V gene encodes CDR1 MNHEY and CDR2 SVGEGT. In nucleotides, the CDR3 is TGTGCCAGCAGTTCGGGACAGGGGGAGACACCCCTCCACTTT. Amino acid sequence: CASSSGQGETPLHF.

The genes are TRBV18 and TRBJ1-4, with a weak D call TRBD1 (5 bases). The CDR3 covers 14 residues. CDR1 is KGHSH and CDR2 is LQKENI in the germline V gene. Trimming stripped 8 bases from V and 8 bases from J, with 18 bases between. Here the CDR3 DNA reads TGTGCCAGCACCCAGACAGTTCCTCGAGAAAAACTGTTTTTT. This codes for CASTQTVPREKLFF.

About this clone: One end of the junction does not line up with germline, which may come from a read error. The chain carries TRBV7-7 and TRBJ2-1, with D perhaps being TRBD1 or TRBD2 (6 bases each). The CDR3 consists of 14 residues. CDR1 is SSHAT and CDR2 is FNYEAQ in the germline V gene (reference sequence). CDR3 sequence: CASSFGGHPNEQFF. CDR3 bases: TGTGCTAGCAGCTTCGGGGGCCACCCCAATGAGCAGTTCTTC.

The rearrangement links TRBV6-5 to TRBJ1-1, with D perhaps matching TRBD1 (6 bases). Between the trimmed V and J ends, which lost 2 bases and 2 bases, there was a span of 12 bases. Germline CDR1 reads MNHEY; CDR2 reads SVGAGI. The CDR3 spans 15 residues. CDR3 in amino acids: CASSYQRGGNTEAFF. The CDR3 nucleotides read TGTGCCAGCAGTTACCAAAGGGGGGGTAACACTGAAGCTTTCTTT.

The rearrangement uses TRBV24-1 and TRBJ2-2, with D tentatively TRBD1 or TRBD2 (5 bases each). There are 15 residues in the CDR3. V was pared by 9 bases and J by 6 bases, with 19 bases between. Germline assignment: CDR1 KGHDR and CDR2 SFDVKD. The DNA for the CDR3 is TGTGCCACCTCGCCCGGGGCCCCGAAGGCCGGGGAGCTGTTTTTT. Amino acids: CATSPGAPKAGELFF.

This clone was seen once. The chain recombines TRBV2 with TRBJ1-1; 8 nucleotides line up with TRBD1. Trimming at V came to 1 base and at J to 11 bases, leaving 9 bases not matched to a gene. The germline CDR1 and CDR2 sequences are SNHLY and FYNNEI. The CDR3 contains 14 residues. The CDR3 protein is CASSEDRGRGPAFF. CDR3 coding DNA: TGTGCCAGCAGTGAAGATAGGGGCAGGGGGCCCGCTTTCTTT.

The rearrangement joins TRBV7-6 to TRBJ1-5, with D perhaps matching TRBD1 (6 bases). The CDR3 consists of 14 residues. Germline V gene data show CDR1 as SGHVS and CDR2 as FNYEAQ. V shed 3 bases and J shed 0 bases, with 6 bases lying between them. CDR3 sequence (DNA): TGTGCCAGCAGCTTGACAGGTAGCAATCAGCCCCAGCATTTT. This sequence encodes CASSLTGSNQPQHF.

This clone has just one count. The chain links TRBV25-1 to TRBJ1-4; D gene uncertain. This CDR3 is 16 amino acids long. CDR1 and CDR2 from the germline V gene are MGHDK and SYGVNS. The V end was cut by 3 bases, the J end by 2 bases, with 13 bases between. The CDR3 loop is CASSEGSSRTNEKLFF. As DNA, the CDR3 is TGTGCCAGCAGTGAGGGATCTTCCCGTACTAATGAAAAACTGTTTTTT. Based on the CDR3 plus reference TRBV25-1 and TRBJ1-4, the full variable domain is EADIYQTPRYLVIGTGKKITLECSQTMGHDKMYWYQQDPGMELHLIHYSYGVNSTEKGDLSSESTVSRIRTEHFPLTLESARPSHTSQYLCASSEGSSRTNEKLFFGSGTQLSVL.

The genes are TRBV6-5 and TRBJ1-3, with TRBD1 matching 7 bases. The V gene end was trimmed by 2 bases and the J gene end by 3 bases; junction bases not matched to a gene: 1. Germline V gene data show CDR1 as MNHEY and CDR2 as SVGAGI. The CDR3 contains 14 residues. The CDR3 protein is CASSYGTVGNTIYF. The CDR3 bases are TGTGCCAGCAGTTACGGGACAGTTGGAAACACCATATATTTT.

The chain couples TRBV9 to TRBJ2-3; D is undetermined. Germline loops: CDR1 SGDLS, CDR2 YYNGEE. CDR3 length: 15 amino acids. The V and J ends lost 0 bases and 0 bases respectively, with 8 bases between them. The CDR3 DNA reads TGTGCCAGCAGCGTAGCTGTTACTAGCACAGATACGCAGTATTTT. Its translation is CASSVAVTSTDTQYF.

The rearrangement links TRBV18 to TRBJ1-4, with D unresolved. The CDR3 extends over 13 amino acids. Looked up from germline, CDR1 is KGHSH and CDR2 is LQKENI. V lost 3 bases and J lost 6, with 8 bases in between. CDR3 sequence: CASSPSLDEKLFF. In DNA, the CDR3 is TGTGCCAGCTCACCGAGTCTGGATGAAAAACTGTTTTTT.

The chain combines TRBV5-1 with TRBJ2-5; the match to TRBD2 covers 7 bases. The J segment lost 5 bases and the V segment lost 1 base, leaving 8 bases of the junction unmatched. CDR1 SGHRS and CDR2 YFSETQ come from the germline V gene. There are 15 residues in the CDR3. DNA for the CDR3: TGCGCCAGCAGCTTGAGTCGCGGGGGAGGGGAGACCCAGTACTTC. It specifies CASSLSRGGGETQYF.

The rearrangement joins TRBV7-9 to TRBJ1-5, with D uncertain. Trimming removed 5 bases at V and 4 bases at J, with 12 bases between. This CDR3 region has 14 residues. Germline lookup yields CDR1 SEHNR and CDR2 FQNEAQ (reference sequence). The CDR3 loop is CASSLGVGNQPQHF. The CDR3 DNA is TGTGCCAGCAGCCTGGGTGTGGGGAATCAGCCCCAGCATTTT.

The chain joins TRBV2 to TRBJ1-5, with D maybe TRBD1 (6 bases). This CDR3 is built from 15 residues. The germline V and J ends were trimmed by 3 bases and 1 base, with 10 bases remaining between them. Germline CDR1 and CDR2: SNHLY and FYNNEI. The CDR3 region has the DNA TGTGCCAGCAGTGATGGGGGCAGGAGCAATCAGCCCCAGCATTTT. Amino acid sequence: CASSDGGRSNQPQHF. The full variable domain, with the rest looked up from reference TRBV2 and TRBJ1-5, is EPEVTQTPSHQVTQMGQEVILRCVPISNHLYFYWYRQILGQKVEFLVSFYNNEISEKSEIFDDQFSVERPDGSNFTLKIRSTKLEDSAMYFCASSDGGRSNQPQHFGDGTRLSIL.

The chain recombines TRBV6-1 with TRBJ1-3; D gene uncertain. Trimming shortened V by 1 base and J by 0 bases, and 13 bases separated the two germline ends. This CDR3 is built from 17 residues. The germline gives CDR1 MNHNS, CDR2 SASEGT. The CDR3 DNA follows: TGTGCCAGCAGTGAAGAGGTGGGAGGAGCCTCTGGAAACACCATATATTTT. Protein: CASSEEVGGASGNTIYF.

The chain employs TRBV6-5 and TRBJ2-5, with D hard to call. The V end was cut by 8 bases, the J end by 1 base, with 5 bases between. This CDR3 has 11 residues. Germline V gene sequence: CDR1 MNHEY, CDR2 SVGAGI. The CDR3 reads CASQIQETQYF. The CDR3 bases are TGTGCCAGCCAAATCCAAGAGACCCAGTACTTC.

The V call is TRBV11-3, the J call TRBJ1-4; 7 positions match TRBD1. In germline, CDR1 is SGHNT, CDR2 YENEEA. This CDR3 is built from 15 residues. V dropped 5 bases and J dropped 5; count of bases not matched to a gene: 8. CDR3 residues: CASSKGAGLNEKLFF. As DNA, the CDR3 is TGTGCCAGCAGCAAGGGGGCCGGTTTGAATGAAAAACTGTTTTTT.

The table lists this clone with a few counts. The rearrangement joins TRBV7-2 to TRBJ1-1, with D hard to call. V lost 5 bases and J 4 bases, leaving 14 bases between the germline ends. CDR3 length: 14 residues. CDR1 and CDR2 (germline): SGHTA, FQGNSA. The CDR3 spells CASSHDRGGTEAFF. CDR3 coding DNA: TGTGCCAGCAGCCATGATCGAGGAGGCACTGAAGCTTTCTTT.

This clone showed up just a few times. The rearrangement uses TRBV28 and TRBJ1-5; tentatively, D is TRBD1 (6 bases). V was pared by 1 base and J by 1 base, with 20 bases between. This CDR3 comprises 19 residues. The germline V gene encodes CDR1 MDHEN and CDR2 SYDVKM. The CDR3 spells CASSLLWGVGGQSNQPQHF. The DNA of the CDR3 is TGTGCCAGCAGTTTATTGTGGGGGGTGGGCGGACAGAGCAATCAGCCCCAGCATTTT.